One and the same sample provided the 32 T cell receptor beta chains below, sequenced in a study of blood T cell repertoires in COVID-19. Only in-frame clones appear in the TCRdb table, and some are missing; sequencing was by immunoSEQ multiplex PCR. The table has 200,000 to 300,000 clones, around 85% seen once. Material: peripheral blood. The receptor set was obtained from a woman in her sixties or seventies with active or convalescent COVID-19.

The rearrangement uses TRBV9 and TRBJ2-7; TRBD1 aligns across 10 bases. CDR3 size: 14 residues. Germline CDR1 and CDR2: SGDLS and YYNGEE. V shed 3 bases and J 5 bases; nucleotides not matched to a gene: 5. The CDR3 loop is CASSAAGTGDEQYF. CDR3 sequence (DNA): TGTGCCAGCAGCGCGGCCGGGACAGGGGACGAGCAGTACTTC.

This chain uses TRBV11-3 with TRBJ2-5; D uncertain. Germline V CDR1 and CDR2: SGHNT, YENEEA. The CDR3 spans 11 residues. Trimming left V 3 bases short and J 5 bases short, with 4 bases between. CDR3 nucleotide sequence: TGTGCCAGCAGCTTCAGGGAGACCCAGTACTTC. Amino acid sequence: CASSFRETQYF.

Only a few counts were recorded for this clone. The chain uses TRBV27 and TRBJ2-3; D remains unclear. The CDR3 is made up of 14 amino acids. Trimming removed 5 bases from V and 4 bases from J, with 13 bases in between. The germline V gene has CDR1 MNHEY and CDR2 SMNVEV (reference sequence). The CDR3 DNA is TGTGCCAGCAGTGATCGTTCTGGCCCAGATACGCAGTATTTT. The encoded protein is CASSDRSGPDTQYF.

V and J are TRBV11-2 and TRBJ2-1, with TRBD2 as a possible D gene (6 bases). Per germline, CDR1 SGHAT and CDR2 FQNNGV. This CDR3 region has 15 residues. Trimming shortened V by 5 bases and J by 8 bases, and 19 bases separated the two germline ends. CDR3 bases: TGTGCCAGCAGCCCCACACGAACTAGCACCCATGAGCAGTTCTTC. It yields the protein CASSPTRTSTHEQFF.

The chain recombines TRBV6-5 with TRBJ2-5; 10 bases line up with TRBD2. This CDR3 contains 15 residues. The germline V gene has CDR1 MNHEY and CDR2 SVGAGI. V lost 2 bases, J lost 2 bases, and 2 bases stayed unmatched. In DNA, the CDR3 is TGTGCCAGCAGTTACGTGACTAGCGGGCAAGAGACCCAGTACTTC. Its protein product is CASSYVTSGQETQYF.

V usage is TRBV5-1 and J usage is TRBJ1-4; TRBD1 might be the D (6 bases). V lost 6 bases, J lost 3 bases, and 24 bases lay in between. CDR1 is SGHRS and CDR2 is YFSETQ in the germline V gene. The length of the CDR3 is 18 residues. DNA for the CDR3: TGCGCCAGCAAAAAGGGGACACGGCAAACCACAGCTAATGAAAAACTGTTTTTT. It codes for CASKKGTRQTTANEKLFF.

Written as DNA, the CDR3 is TGTGCCAGCAGCCGCCTAGGCAACGCCAATTCACCCCTCCACTTT. This encodes CASSRLGNANSPLHF. The chain is built from TRBV2 and TRBJ1-6; no clear D. CDR1 and CDR2 (germline): SNHLY, FYNNEI. This CDR3 spans 15 amino acids. V lost 6 bases to trimming and J lost 7 bases, with 16 bases between them.

The rearrangement uses TRBV5-4 and TRBJ2-3; 12 bases are a match to TRBD2. The CDR3 length is 15 residues. Germline loops: CDR1 SGHNT, CDR2 YYREEE (reference sequence). The V segment lost 6 bases and the J segment 7 bases; nucleotides outside the gene matches: 9. The CDR3 protein is CASTQLAGGPNTQYF. The CDR3 DNA reads TGTGCCAGCACCCAACTAGCGGGGGGCCCTAATACGCAGTATTTT.

The chain is built from TRBV25-1 and TRBJ1-1; 8 nucleotides line up with TRBD1. Germline-derived CDR1 and CDR2 are MGHDK and SYGVNS. The V gene end was trimmed by 4 bases and the J gene end by 1 base; junction bases not matched to a gene: 5. The length of the CDR3 is 15 residues. The CDR3 nucleotides are TGTGCCAGCAGTGGTTGGACAGGGTCGAACACTGAAGCTTTCTTT. Its translation is CASSGWTGSNTEAFF.

This sequence joins TRBV18 and TRBJ2-6; 9 nucleotides match TRBD1. CDR1 is KGHSH, CDR2 LQKENI, per germline. With V trimmed by 0 bases and J by 2 bases, 8 bases remained unmatched. The CDR3 totals 19 residues. The CDR3 nucleotides read TGTGCCAGCTCACCACCAGGGACAGGGAAGAGGGCTGGGGCCAACGTCCTGACTTTC. This codes for CASSPPGTGKRAGANVLTF.

J is TRBJ2-7 and V is TRBV11-2; 8 positions match TRBD2. This CDR3 has 17 amino acids. V lost 2 bases to trimming and J lost 3 bases; unmatched junction nucleotides: 12. Germline CDR1 reads SGHAT; CDR2 reads FQNNGV. CDR3 nucleotides: TGTGCCAGCAGCTTATCTCCCAGCGGGAGTGTGTTCTACGAGCAGTACTTC. It is translated as CASSLSPSGSVFYEQYF.

The rearrangement uses TRBV12-3 or TRBV12-4 and TRBJ1-2; D is uncertain. The CDR3 totals 13 residues. V lost 1 base and J lost 2, with 5 bases in between. CDR3 nucleotides: TGTGCCAGCAGTTTAGGGGAGAACTATGGCTACACCTTC. Translation gives CASSLGENYGYTF.

This chain uses TRBV5-6 with TRBJ2-7; 7 positions agree with TRBD2. The CDR3 runs 15 residues. Germline V CDR1 and CDR2: SGHDT, YYEEEE. V shed 0 bases and J 8 bases; nucleotides not matched to a gene: 11. CDR3 bases: TGTGCCAGCAGCTTGGCCCCCGGGAGCGGGGAAAAGCAGTACGTC. It encodes CASSLAPGSGEKQYV.

Written as DNA, the CDR3 is TGTGCCAGCAGCCTTCAGGGGAGTAATTCACCCCTCCACTTT. It translates to CASSLQGSNSPLHF. The chain recombines TRBV7-3 with TRBJ1-6, with TRBD1 as a possible D gene (6 bases). V was trimmed by 5 bases and J by 6 bases, leaving 11 bases between them. The CDR3 runs 14 residues. Germline V CDR1 and CDR2: SGHTA, FQGTGA.

V usage is TRBV5-1 and J usage is TRBJ2-2; the match to TRBD2 covers 7 bases. Germline values: CDR1 SGHRS, CDR2 YFSETQ. The V gene end was trimmed by 1 base and the J gene end by 1 base; junction bases not matched to a gene: 1. The CDR3 is 15 residues long. CDR3 sequence: CASSLTGGNTGELFF. The CDR3 bases are TGCGCCAGCAGCTTGACGGGGGGGAACACCGGGGAGCTGTTTTTT.

This sequence joins TRBV5-1 and TRBJ1-1; D is uncertain. V lost 1 base and J 4 bases, leaving 17 bases between the germline ends. Per germline, CDR1 SGHRS and CDR2 YFSETQ. The CDR3 has 16 residues. CDR3 sequence: CASSLSGSRSSTEAFF. CDR3 in DNA: TGCGCCAGCAGCTTGAGCGGTTCGAGAAGTAGCACTGAAGCTTTCTTT.

V gene TRBV28 combines with J gene TRBJ2-3; no firm D call. Germline CDR1 reads MDHEN; CDR2 reads SYDVKM. CDR3 length: 14 residues. Trimming took off 2 bases at V and 5 bases at J, with 11 bases between the two ends. The CDR3 protein is CASSLRLGVDTQYF. CDR3 bases: TGTGCCAGCAGTTTACGGTTGGGCGTAGATACGCAGTATTTT.

The genes are TRBV7-8 and TRBJ2-5; D unclear. The CDR3 has 14 amino acids. Between the trimmed V and J ends, which lost 2 bases and 1 base, there was a span of 8 bases. Germline V gives CDR1 SGHVS, CDR2 FQNEAQ. CDR3 nucleotides: TGTGCCAGCAGCTTAATCCCCTCCCAAGAGACCCAGTACTTC. Amino acids: CASSLIPSQETQYF.

The genes are TRBV5-1 and TRBJ2-3; TRBD1 is a possible D gene (7 bases). CDR1 and CDR2 (germline): SGHRS, YFSETQ. Deletions cut 0 bases from V and 4 bases from J, with 12 bases between. The length of the CDR3 is 15 residues. The CDR3, as DNA: TGCGCCAGCAGCTTGGCAGGGGGGCAGGCAGATACGCAGTATTTT. Its protein is CASSLAGGQADTQYF.

V usage is TRBV6-5 and J usage is TRBJ2-7; TRBD1 matches 7 bases. The germline V gene has CDR1 MNHEY and CDR2 SVGAGI. Losses at the gene ends were 6 bases for V and 0 bases for J; bases not matched to a gene: 2. The CDR3 extends over 13 amino acids. This CDR3 reads CASRGTDSYEQYF. The CDR3 region has the DNA TGTGCCAGCAGGGGGACAGACTCCTACGAGCAGTACTTC.

V gene TRBV28 combines with J gene TRBJ1-1; perhaps TRBD1 as D (6 bases). V lost 6 bases, J lost 3 bases, and 17 bases lay in between. Per the germline V gene, CDR1 is MDHEN and CDR2 is SYDVKM. This CDR3 is 15 amino acids long. The CDR3 region is CASSPSRGADTEAFF. CDR3 DNA: TGTGCCAGCAGCCCAAGCAGGGGCGCGGACACTGAAGCTTTCTTT.

Notes on this clone: In the same sample, other DNA sequences code for this CDR3. The CDR3 nucleotides read TGTGCCAGCAGCCAAGTTGGGCAGCTCAACTATGGCTACACCTTC. The encoded protein is CASSQVGQLNYGYTF. The genes are TRBV3-1 (or the pseudogene TRBV3-2) and TRBJ1-2, with D unclear. The CDR3 has 15 residues. Germline V gives CDR1 LGHDT, CDR2 YNNKEL (reference sequence). V lost 1 base and J lost 2, with 11 bases in between.

V gene TRBV11-2 combines with J gene TRBJ2-7; 8 positions match TRBD1. This CDR3 is 14 amino acids long. Germline CDR1 SGHAT, CDR2 FQNNGV. V lost 5 bases and J lost 7; bases outside the gene matches: 10. The CDR3 nucleotides are TGTGCCAGCAGCAGACAGGGGCCTCGAGTAGAGCAGTACTTC. Translating gives CASSRQGPRVEQYF.

The chain couples TRBV4-1 to TRBJ2-1, with 10 nucleotides matching TRBD2. The V and J ends lost 2 bases and 8 bases, in that order; junction bases with no gene match: 6. Germline V gene lookup returns CDR1 MGHRA and CDR2 YSYEKL. The CDR3 contains 15 residues. For the CDR3, the DNA is TGCGCCAGCAGCCAAATCCTAGCGGGAGTGGATGAGCAGTTCTTC. The encoded protein is CASSQILAGVDEQFF.

This chain joins TRBV7-9 and TRBJ2-2; the D is unclear. With 5 bases removed from V and 8 bases from J, the gap between germline ends came to 12 bases. Looked up from germline, CDR1 is SEHNR and CDR2 is FQNEAQ (reference sequence). The CDR3 runs 13 residues. CDR3 residues: CASSLSLFGELFF. The CDR3 DNA follows: TGTGCCAGCAGCCTAAGCCTCTTTGGGGAGCTGTTTTTT.

The chain recombines TRBV6-5 with TRBJ1-5, with D perhaps matching TRBD1 (6 bases). The length of the CDR3 is 15 residues. Germline V gene lookup returns CDR1 MNHEY and CDR2 SVGAGI. V lost 6 bases and J 0 bases, leaving 12 bases between the germline ends. This CDR3 is CASSHGTLSNQPQHF. The CDR3 DNA reads as TGTGCCAGCAGCCACGGGACACTTAGCAATCAGCCCCAGCATTTT.

This clone came up a few times. The chain couples TRBV27 to TRBJ2-7; TRBD1 matches at 7 bases. Germline V CDR1 and CDR2: MNHEY, SMNVEV (reference sequence). This CDR3 comprises 14 residues. V trimming: 6 bases; J trimming: 1 base; junction bases outside the gene matches: 6. The CDR3: CASSPQGWSYEQYV. CDR3 DNA sequence: TGTGCCAGCAGCCCACAGGGGTGGTCCTACGAGCAGTACGTC.

This clone was counted only a few times. The V and J genes are TRBV11-3 and TRBJ2-2; 12 positions agree with TRBD2. CDR1 is SGHNT, CDR2 YENEEA, per germline. The V gene end was trimmed by 0 bases and the J gene end by 6 bases; junction bases not matched to a gene: 2. There are 16 residues in the CDR3. CDR3 sequence reads: CASSLDPSGRAGELFF. As DNA, the CDR3 is TGTGCCAGCAGCTTAGATCCTAGCGGGAGGGCCGGGGAGCTGTTTTTT. Full variable domain (outside the CDR3, taken from reference TRBV11-3 and TRBJ2-2): EAGVVQSPRYKIIEKKQPVAFWCNPISGHNTLYWYLQNLGQGPELLIRYENEEAVDDSQLPKDRFSAERLKGVDSTLKIQPAELGDSAVYLCASSLDPSGRAGELFFGEGSRLTVL.

This chain joins TRBV10-3 and TRBJ2-1; TRBD1 is a possible D gene (6 bases). The CDR3 is 14 amino acids. Germline V gene lookup returns CDR1 ENHRY and CDR2 SYGVKD. With 0 bases removed from V and 5 bases from J, the gap between germline ends came to 8 bases. The CDR3 DNA reads TGTGCCATCAGTGAGTCGCAGGGGAACAATGAGCAGTTCTTC. Its translation is CAISESQGNNEQFF.

V and J are TRBV29-1 and TRBJ2-1, with 7 bases fitting TRBD1. CDR1 and CDR2 from the germline V gene are SQVTM and ANQGSEA. CDR3 length equals 12 residues. V lost 3 bases and J lost 9; bases outside the gene matches: 5. CDR3 in amino acids: CSVDEGAVEQFF. Written as DNA, the CDR3 is TGCAGCGTTGATGAGGGGGCGGTTGAGCAGTTCTTC.

The V and J genes are TRBV7-6 and TRBJ1-3, with 8 bases fitting TRBD1. The germline V gene has CDR1 SGHVS and CDR2 FNYEAQ. The CDR3 length is 17 residues. V trimming: 4 bases; J trimming: 0 bases; junction bases outside the gene matches: 8. The CDR3 DNA reads as TGTGCCAGCAGCTCGACAGGGGCTGGGCGCTCTGGAAACACCATATATTTT. This translates into CASSSTGAGRSGNTIYF. Full variable domain (outside the CDR3, taken from reference TRBV7-6 and TRBJ1-3): GAGVSQSPRYKVTKRGQDVALRCDPISGHVSLYWYRQALGQGPEFLTYFNYEAQQDKSGLPNDRFSAERPEGSISTLTIQRTEQRDSAMYRCASSSTGAGRSGNTIYFGEGSWLTVV.

The genes are TRBV19 and TRBJ2-2; 8 nucleotides agree with TRBD1. The CDR3 length is 15 residues. The V and J ends lost 7 bases and 6 bases, in that order; junction bases with no gene match: 10. Germline lookup yields CDR1 LNHDA and CDR2 SQIVND (reference sequence). This CDR3 is CASTLDRVGAGELFF. CDR3 nucleotides: TGTGCCAGTACCCTGGACAGGGTGGGCGCCGGGGAGCTGTTTTTT.